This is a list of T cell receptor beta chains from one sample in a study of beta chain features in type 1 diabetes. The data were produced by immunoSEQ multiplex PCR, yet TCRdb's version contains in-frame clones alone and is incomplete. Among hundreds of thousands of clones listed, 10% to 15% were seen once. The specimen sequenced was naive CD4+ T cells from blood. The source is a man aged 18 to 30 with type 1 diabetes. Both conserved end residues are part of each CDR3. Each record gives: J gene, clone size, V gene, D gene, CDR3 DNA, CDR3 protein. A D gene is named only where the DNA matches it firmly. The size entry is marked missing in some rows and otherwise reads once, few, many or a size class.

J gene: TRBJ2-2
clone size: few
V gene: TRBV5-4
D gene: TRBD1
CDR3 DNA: TGTGCCAGCAGCTTGGGGACAGGGGTCCAGAACACCGGGGAGCTGTTTTTT
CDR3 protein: CASSLGTGVQNTGELFF

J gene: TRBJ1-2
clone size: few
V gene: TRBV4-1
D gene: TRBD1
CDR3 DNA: TGCGCCAGCAGCCAACCAGGGGGCCACTATGGCTACACCTTC
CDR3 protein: CASSQPGGHYGYTF

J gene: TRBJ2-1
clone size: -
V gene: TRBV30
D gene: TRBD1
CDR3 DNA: TGTGCCTGGAGTGTAAGCCAGGGGGCCTACAATGAGCAGTTCTTC
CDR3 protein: CAWSVSQGAYNEQFF

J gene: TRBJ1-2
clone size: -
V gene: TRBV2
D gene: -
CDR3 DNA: TGTGCCAGCTCCCTACAGGGTACGGGTGGCTACACCTTC
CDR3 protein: CASSLQGTGGYTF

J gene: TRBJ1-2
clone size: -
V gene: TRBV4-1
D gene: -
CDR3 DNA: TGCGCCAGCAGCCAACCCCTCAGGGGAAAGGACTATGGCTACACCTTC
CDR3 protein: CASSQPLRGKDYGYTF

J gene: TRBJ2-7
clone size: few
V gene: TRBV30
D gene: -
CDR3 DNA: TGTGCCTGGAGATCCAGGAACTCCTACGAGCAGTACTTC
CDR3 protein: CAWRSRNSYEQYF

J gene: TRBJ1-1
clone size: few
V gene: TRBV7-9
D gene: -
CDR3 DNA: TGTGCCAGCAGCTTAATTCGGCAGGGGTACACTGAAGCTTTCTTT
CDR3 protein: CASSLIRQGYTEAFF

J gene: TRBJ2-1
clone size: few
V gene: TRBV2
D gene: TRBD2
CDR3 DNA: TGTGCCAGCAGTGCCGGTCTAGCGGGGGAAGGTGAGCAGTTCTTC
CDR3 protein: CASSAGLAGEGEQFF

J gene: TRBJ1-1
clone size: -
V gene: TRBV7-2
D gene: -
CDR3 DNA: TGTGCCAGCAGCTTAGGTTTCGCAGGGCTCCCTGAAGCTTTCTTT
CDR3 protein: CASSLGFAGLPEAFF

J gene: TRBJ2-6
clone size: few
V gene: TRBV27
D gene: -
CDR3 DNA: TGTGCCAGCAGTCCAGGTGTCGTAGAGGCCAACGTCCTGACTTTC
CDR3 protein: CASSPGVVEANVLTF

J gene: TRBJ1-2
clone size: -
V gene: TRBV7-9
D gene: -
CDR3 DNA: TGTGCCAGCAGCCAGACACGGGACAAACCATCTAACTATGGCTACACCTTC
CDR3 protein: CASSQTRDKPSNYGYTF

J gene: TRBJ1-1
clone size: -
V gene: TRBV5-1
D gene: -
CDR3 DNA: TGCGCCAGCAGCCTTGGGGAGGGTACTGAAGCTTTCTTT
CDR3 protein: CASSLGEGTEAFF

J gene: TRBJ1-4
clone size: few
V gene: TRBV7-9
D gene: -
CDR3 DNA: TGTGCCAGCAGCAGGTCCGGTGAAAAACTGTTTTTT
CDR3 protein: CASSRSGEKLFF

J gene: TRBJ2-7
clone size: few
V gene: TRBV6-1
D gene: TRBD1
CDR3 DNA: TGTGCCAGCAGTGAGACAGGGTACGAGCAGTACTTC
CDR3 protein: CASSETGYEQYF

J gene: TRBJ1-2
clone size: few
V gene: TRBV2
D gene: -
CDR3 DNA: TGTGCCAGCAGGACGGAGGGGTCCGGCTATGGCTACACCTTC
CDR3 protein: CASRTEGSGYGYTF

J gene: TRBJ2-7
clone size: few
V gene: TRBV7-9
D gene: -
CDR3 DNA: TGTGCCAGCAGCTTAGCACAGTTAAACTACGAGCAGTACTTC
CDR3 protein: CASSLAQLNYEQYF

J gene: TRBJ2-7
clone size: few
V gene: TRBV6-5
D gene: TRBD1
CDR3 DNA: TGTGCCAGCAGTCGTACCGGGACAGGGTGGGACGAGCAGTACTTC
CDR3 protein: CASSRTGTGWDEQYF

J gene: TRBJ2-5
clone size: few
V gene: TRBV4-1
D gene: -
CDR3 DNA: TGCGCCAGCAGCCAAGAAAGTCAAGAGACCCAGTACTTC
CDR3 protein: CASSQESQETQYF

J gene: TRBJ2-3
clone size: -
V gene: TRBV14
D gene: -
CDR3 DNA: TGTGCCAGCAGCCAACCCTCTGCTCCAGATACGCAGTATTTT
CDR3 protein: CASSQPSAPDTQYF

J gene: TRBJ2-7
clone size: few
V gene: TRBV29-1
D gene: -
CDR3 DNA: TGCAGCGCCCGATACACTTACGAGCAGTACTTC
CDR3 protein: CSARYTYEQYF

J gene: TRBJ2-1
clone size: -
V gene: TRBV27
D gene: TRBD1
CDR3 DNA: TGTGCCAGCAGCCTCGACAGGGTCCCTTACAATGAGCAGTTCTTC
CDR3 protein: CASSLDRVPYNEQFF

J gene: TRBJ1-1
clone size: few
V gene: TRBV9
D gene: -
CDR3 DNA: TGTGCCAGCAGCGTAGCCGCAAACACTGAAGCTTTCTTT
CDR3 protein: CASSVAANTEAFF

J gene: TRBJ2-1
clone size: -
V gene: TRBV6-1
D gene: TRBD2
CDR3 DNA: TGTGCCAGCAGTGCGACTAGCCCAAATGAGCAGTTCTTC
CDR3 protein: CASSATSPNEQFF

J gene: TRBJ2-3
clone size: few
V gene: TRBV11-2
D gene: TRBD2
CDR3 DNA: TGTGCCAGCAGCCCCGGGGGGATTAGCACAGATACGCAGTATTTT
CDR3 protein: CASSPGGISTDTQYF

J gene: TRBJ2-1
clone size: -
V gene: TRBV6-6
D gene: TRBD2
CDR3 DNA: TGTGCCAGCACCCCAGGCGGGGGGGCCTACAATGAGCAGTTCTTC
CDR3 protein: CASTPGGGAYNEQFF

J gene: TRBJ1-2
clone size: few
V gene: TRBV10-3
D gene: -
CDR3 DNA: TGTGCCATCAGTGAGTCTACGGGGCCCACTGGTTATGGCTACACCTTC
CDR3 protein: CAISESTGPTGYGYTF

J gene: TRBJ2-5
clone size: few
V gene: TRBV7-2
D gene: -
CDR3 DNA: TGTGCCAGCAGCTTGATCCAAGAGACCCAGTACTTC
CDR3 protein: CASSLIQETQYF

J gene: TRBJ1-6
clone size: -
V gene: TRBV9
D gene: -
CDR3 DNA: TGTGCCAGCAGCGTAGCAACTCTATACTCCTATAATTCACCCCTCCACTTT
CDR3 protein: CASSVATLYSYNSPLHF